These T cell receptor beta chains were read from a single sample in a study of T cells after somatic rescue of genetic block. The method was immunoSEQ multiplex PCR; TCRdb's version includes in-frame clones alone and lacks a portion of them. The sample records tens of thousands of clones, approximately 91% being singletons. Sequences were obtained from peripheral blood mononuclear cells (PBMCs). The origin of the receptors is a man in his thirties or forties. Both conserved end residues are part of each CDR3. D genes are given only for firm matches. Size is omitted from some rows. Given values are once, few, many or a class for expanded clones.

>.|TRBJ2-7|TRBV2|.
TGTGCCAGCAGTGAACTCCGGACAATAACCGAGCAGTACTTC
CASSELRTITEQYF
>.|TRBJ2-1|TRBV4-3|.
TGCGCCAGCAGCCAAGATTGGCAGTTTTACAATGAGCAGTTCTTC
CASSQDWQFYNEQFF
>.|TRBJ1-5|TRBV7-2|.
TGTGCCAGCAGCTTAGATGGTCAGGGCCTCAATCAGCCCCAGCATTTT
CASSLDGQGLNQPQHF
>.|TRBJ1-2|TRBV5-4|.
TGTGCCAGCAGCCGATCGGGCGAGTATGGCTACACCTTC
CASSRSGEYGYTF
>.|TRBJ2-1|TRBV5-4|TRBD2
TGTGCCAGCAGCCCAGCGGGGGGGCGGTCCAATGAGCAGTTCTTC
CASSPAGGRSNEQFF
>.|TRBJ1-2|TRBV30|.
TGTGCCTGGAGTAGAGGTGGAAACTATGGCTACACCTTC
CAWSRGGNYGYTF
>.|TRBJ2-1|TRBV5-1|.
TGCGCCAGCAGCTTGGGGCAGGAGTACAATGAGCAGTTCTTC
CASSLGQEYNEQFF
>.|TRBJ2-1|TRBV6-5|.
TGTGCCAGCAGTTACGGAAGAAAGCGCAATGAGCAGTTCTTC
CASSYGRKRNEQFF
>.|TRBJ2-7|TRBV4-1|TRBD1
TGCGCCAGCAGCCAGGCCGGGACAGGCTACGAGCAGTACTTC
CASSQAGTGYEQYF
>.|TRBJ2-7|TRBV19|TRBD2
TGTGCCAGTAGTCCGGGACTAGCGGGATACGAGCAGTACTTC
CASSPGLAGYEQYF
>few|TRBJ2-5|TRBV11-2|TRBD1
TGTGCCAGCAGCACCGGGACAGGACTTATAGAGACCCAGTACTTC
CASSTGTGLIETQYF
>once|TRBJ2-7|TRBV20-1|.
TGCAGTGCTAGTTTACCGCCGGCCCAGTACTTC
CSASLPPAQYF
>.|TRBJ2-2|TRBV12-5|.
TGTGCTAGTGGTTTTGGCGGGTGGGGAAACACCGGGGAGCTGTTTTTT
CASGFGGWGNTGELFF
>.|TRBJ2-2|TRBV28|.
TGTGCCAGCAGTTTATTGGGGACCGGGGAGCTGTTTTTT
CASSLLGTGELFF
>.|TRBJ2-7|TRBV5-8|.
TGTGCCAGCAGCATACGGGACTCTTGGGGCGAGCAGTACTTC
CASSIRDSWGEQYF
>.|TRBJ1-1|TRBV18|.
TGTGCCAGCTCACCCCCGGGGGGGATGATCACTGAAGCTTTCTTT
CASSPPGGMITEAFF
>.|TRBJ2-3|TRBV11-2|TRBD2
TGTGCCAGCAGCTTTTGGCGGGAGAGGGGAGATACGCAGTATTTT
CASSFWRERGDTQYF
>.|TRBJ2-1|TRBV5-4|.
TGTGCCAGCAGCTTGGCCGGATATTACAATGAGCAGTTCTTC
CASSLAGYYNEQFF
>.|TRBJ2-3|TRBV2|TRBD1
TGTGCCAGCAGTCTCACAGGGGCAGATACGCAGTATTTT
CASSLTGADTQYF
>.|TRBJ2-6|TRBV10-3|TRBD1
TGTGCCATCAGCCCCCGAGGGGGCAGCTCTGGGGCCAACGTCCTGACTTTC
CAISPRGGSSGANVLTF
>once|TRBJ2-7|TRBV5-1|.
TGCGCCAGCAGCTTGTATGGGACCGAGCAGTACTTC
CASSLYGTEQYF
>.|TRBJ2-2|TRBV2|TRBD2
TGTGCCAGCACCCTCTCTAGCGGGGGGGCGTCCGGGGAGCTGTTTTTT
CASTLSSGGASGELFF
>.|TRBJ2-7|TRBV15|.
TGTGCCACCCCCAGTGGGTCCTCCTACGAGCAGTACTTC
CATPSGSSYEQYF
>.|TRBJ2-3|TRBV9|.
TGTGCCAGCAGCGTAGTACCCTCCCCAGGCACAGATACGCAGTATTTT
CASSVVPSPGTDTQYF
>.|TRBJ1-1|TRBV14|TRBD1
TGTGCCAGCAGCCAGTGGACAGGGGTGGGCACTGAAGCTTTCTTT
CASSQWTGVGTEAFF
>.|TRBJ2-7|TRBV27|.
TGTGCCAGCAGTTTATCGTCAGGGAACGAGCAGTACTTC
CASSLSSGNEQYF
>.|TRBJ2-3|TRBV4-2|.
TGTGCCAGCAGCCAAGATTTGGAGGTTGGCACAGATACGCAGTATTTT
CASSQDLEVGTDTQYF
>.|TRBJ2-3|TRBV9|.
TGTGCCAGCAGCGTAGCGGGGCAGAGGAGCACAGATACGCAGTATTTT
CASSVAGQRSTDTQYF
>.|TRBJ2-4|TRBV11-2|.
TGTGCCAGCAGCCGACACTGGGAGGCAGACTTAGCCAAAAACATTCAGTACTTC
CASSRHWEADLAKNIQYF
>medium-sized|TRBJ2-4|TRBV7-8|TRBD2
TGTGCCAGCAGTCAAGTCGGCGGGGGGACCAAAAACATTCAGTACTTC
CASSQVGGGTKNIQYF
>.|TRBJ1-6|TRBV7-8|.
TGTGCCAGCAGCTTATCGGGGGGCCAATCACCCCTCCACTTT
CASSLSGGQSPLHF
>.|TRBJ2-4|TRBV15|TRBD2
TGTGCCACCAGCACTAGCGGGAGGGCCGGGGGAAACATTCAGTACTTC
CATSTSGRAGGNIQYF
>.|TRBJ1-1|TRBV2|TRBD1
TGTGCCAGCAGTGCTCAGGGGGGCACTGAAGCTTTCTTT
CASSAQGGTEAFF
>.|TRBJ1-4|TRBV14|.
TGTGCCAGCAGCCATTTGATCGGATCCGGTGAAAAACTGTTTTTT
CASSHLIGSGEKLFF
>.|TRBJ2-7|TRBV30|TRBD1
TGTGCCTGGAGTGTGGGACAGGCCCACTCCTACGAGCAGTACTTC
CAWSVGQAHSYEQYF
>few|TRBJ1-5|TRBV2|.
TGTGCCAGCAGTGTCGACTTACAGCCCCAGCATTTT
CASSVDLQPQHF
>.|TRBJ1-1|TRBV29-1|.
TGCAGCGCCCAGATACCCACTGAAGCTTTCTTT
CSAQIPTEAFF
>.|TRBJ2-5|TRBV5-6|.
TGTGCCAGCAGCTTGGGTGTCGGGGCTAGAGAGACCCAGTACTTC
CASSLGVGARETQYF
>once|TRBJ1-1|TRBV7-8|.
TGTGCCAGCAGCTTTTCAGGGCTTACTGAAGCTTTCTTT
CASSFSGLTEAFF
>once|TRBJ1-1|TRBV25-1|.
TGTGCCAGCAGTGTGGGGTTCGGCACTGAAGCTTTCTTT
CASSVGFGTEAFF
>.|TRBJ1-1|TRBV7-8|.
TGTGCCAGCAGCGATACCATACGGGGCGGGAACACTGAAGCTTTCTTT
CASSDTIRGGNTEAFF
>.|TRBJ2-7|TRBV2|.
TGTGCCAGCATTGGGCAGGGAGCGATTATGAGGTCCTACGAGCAGTACTTC
CASIGQGAIMRSYEQYF
>.|TRBJ2-7|TRBV9|.
TGTGCCAGCAGCGTAGTGCCAGGGAAAGTTAACGAGCAGTACTTC
CASSVVPGKVNEQYF
>.|TRBJ2-5|TRBV19|.
TGTGCCAGTAGTATAGGGACACCTGAGACCCAGTACTTC
CASSIGTPETQYF
>.|TRBJ2-7|TRBV7-2|.
TGTGCCAGCAGCTCAGACGGTCTGGGATGGCAGTACTTC
CASSSDGLGWQYF
>.|TRBJ2-5|TRBV10-1|TRBD2
TGCGCCAGCAGTGAGGGGACTAGCGGGAGCCAAGAGACCCAGTACTTC
CASSEGTSGSQETQYF